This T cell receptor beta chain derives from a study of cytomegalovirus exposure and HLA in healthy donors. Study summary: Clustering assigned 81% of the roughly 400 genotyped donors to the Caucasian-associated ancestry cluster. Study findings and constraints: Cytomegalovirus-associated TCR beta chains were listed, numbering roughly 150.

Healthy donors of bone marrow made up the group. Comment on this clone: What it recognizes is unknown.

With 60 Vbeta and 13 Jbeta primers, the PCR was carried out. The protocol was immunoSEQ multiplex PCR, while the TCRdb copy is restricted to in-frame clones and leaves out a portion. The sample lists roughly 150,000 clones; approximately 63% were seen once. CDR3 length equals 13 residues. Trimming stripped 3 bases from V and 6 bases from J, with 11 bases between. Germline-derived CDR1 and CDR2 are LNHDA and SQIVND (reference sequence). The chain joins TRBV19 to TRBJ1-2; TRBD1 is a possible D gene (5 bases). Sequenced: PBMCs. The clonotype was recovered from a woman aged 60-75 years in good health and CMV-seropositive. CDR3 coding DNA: TGTGCCAGTAGTATGGGGGGTATGGATGGCTACACCTTC. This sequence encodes CASSMGGMDGYTF.